This record covers a single TCR beta chain. The repertoire was sequenced with immunoSEQ multiplex PCR; TCRdb's copy has only in-frame clones and lacks some. Counted here are more than 95,000 clones, 81% occurring once; the ten biggest clones make up about 17%. CDR1 and CDR2 from the germline V gene are MGHDK and SYGVNS. CDR3 size: 15 residues. With 1 base clipped from V and 3 bases from J, the junction kept 4 bases outside the gene matches. This entry belongs to a study of blood T cell repertoires in COVID-19. Looking at the study overall: Whether acute or convalescent, the COVID-19 samples came from the United States, Italy and Spain.

The chain carries TRBV25-1 and TRBJ1-1; 8 bases align to TRBD1. The receptor was derived from a man under 40 with COVID-19, enrolled during active disease. The sequencing input was peripheral blood. CDR3 loop: CASSEWTGKDTEAFF. For the CDR3, the DNA is TGTGCCAGCAGTGAATGGACAGGGAAGGACACTGAAGCTTTCTTT.